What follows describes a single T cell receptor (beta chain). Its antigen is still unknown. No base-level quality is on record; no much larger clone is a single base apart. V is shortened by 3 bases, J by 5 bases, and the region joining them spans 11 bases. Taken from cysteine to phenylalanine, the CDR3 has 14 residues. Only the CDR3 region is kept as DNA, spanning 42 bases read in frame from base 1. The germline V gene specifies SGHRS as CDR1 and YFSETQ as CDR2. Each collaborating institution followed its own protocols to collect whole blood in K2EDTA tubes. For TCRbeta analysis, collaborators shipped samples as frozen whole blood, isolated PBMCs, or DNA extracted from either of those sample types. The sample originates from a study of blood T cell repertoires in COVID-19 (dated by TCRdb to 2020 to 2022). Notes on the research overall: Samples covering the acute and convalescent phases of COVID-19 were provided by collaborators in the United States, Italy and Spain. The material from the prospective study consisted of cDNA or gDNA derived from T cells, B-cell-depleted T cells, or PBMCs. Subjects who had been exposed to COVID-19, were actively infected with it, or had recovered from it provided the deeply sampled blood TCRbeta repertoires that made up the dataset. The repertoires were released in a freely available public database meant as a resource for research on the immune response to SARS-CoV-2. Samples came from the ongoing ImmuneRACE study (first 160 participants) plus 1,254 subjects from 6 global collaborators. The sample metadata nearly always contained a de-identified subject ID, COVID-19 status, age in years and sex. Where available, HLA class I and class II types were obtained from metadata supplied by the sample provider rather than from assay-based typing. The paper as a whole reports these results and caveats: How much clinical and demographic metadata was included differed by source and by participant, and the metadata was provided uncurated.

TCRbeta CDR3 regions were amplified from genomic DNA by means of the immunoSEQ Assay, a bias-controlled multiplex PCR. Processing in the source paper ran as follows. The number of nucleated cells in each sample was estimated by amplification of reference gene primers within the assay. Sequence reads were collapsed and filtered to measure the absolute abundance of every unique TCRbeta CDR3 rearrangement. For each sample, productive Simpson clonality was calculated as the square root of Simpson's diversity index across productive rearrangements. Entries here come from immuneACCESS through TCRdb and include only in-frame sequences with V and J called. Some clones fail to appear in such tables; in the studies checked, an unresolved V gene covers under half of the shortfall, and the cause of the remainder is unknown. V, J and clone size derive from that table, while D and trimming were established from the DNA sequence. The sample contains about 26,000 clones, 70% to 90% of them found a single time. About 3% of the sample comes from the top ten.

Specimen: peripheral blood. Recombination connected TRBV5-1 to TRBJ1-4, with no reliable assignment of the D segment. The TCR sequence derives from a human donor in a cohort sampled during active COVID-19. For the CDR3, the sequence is CASSSVGLNEKLFF. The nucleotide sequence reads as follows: TGCGCCAGCAGCTCGGTAGGACTCAATGAAAAACTGTTTTTT.